This T cell receptor beta chain was retrieved from a study of T cell responses to AZD1222 COVID-19 vaccine. Study observations and caveats: Reportedly, close to half of spike-specific TCRs are directed against unmutated variant regions. Most donors were white British and more were female, and clonal diversity was possibly underestimated.

Notes on this clone: Its antigen is unidentified.

Data came from immunoSEQ multiplex PCR; TCRdb stores just in-frame clones and leaves some out. The top ten hold 20% of the sample, which has 85,000 to 110,000 clones, 80% to 90% seen once. Germline CDR1 and CDR2: SGDLS and YYNGEE. The CDR3 covers 13 residues. V lost 9 bases and J lost 2; bases outside the gene matches: 5. The specimen was peripheral blood, collected on day 0 of AZD1222 vaccination. The rearrangement links TRBV9 to TRBJ2-3; 8 positions agree with TRBD2. The clonotype comes from an adult in good health. CDR3: CATSGGTTDTQYF. CDR3 coding DNA: TGTGCCACTTCGGGAGGGACCACAGATACGCAGTATTTT.